A single sample gave rise to the 25 T cell receptor beta chains below, sequenced in a study of T cell responses to AZD1222 COVID-19 vaccine. The table came from immunoSEQ multiplex PCR; TCRdb's copy has only in-frame clones and leaves some out. The table records more than 65,000 clones, less than 90% of them present only once. Sequenced here: peripheral blood, sampled on day 0 of AZD1222 vaccination. The receptor set was obtained from an adult in good health.

Comment on this clone: At the DNA level, this CDR3 is encoded by other sequences in the same sample as well. CDR3 coding DNA: TGTGCCAGTAGTATAAGACAGGGCTCAGATACGCAGTATTTT. Its translation: CASSIRQGSDTQYF. V usage is TRBV19 and J usage is TRBJ2-3, with 7 bases matching TRBD1. The V gene end was trimmed by 2 bases and the J gene end by 4 bases; junction bases not matched to a gene: 3. Per germline, CDR1 LNHDA and CDR2 SQIVND (reference sequence). The CDR3 consists of 14 residues.

Here the CDR3 reads CASSPYRLAGGRLSGELFF. For the CDR3, the DNA is TGTGCCAGCAGCCCTTATAGACTAGCGGGAGGGCGATTATCCGGGGAGCTGTTTTTT. V usage is TRBV9 and J usage is TRBJ2-2; 14 nucleotides agree with TRBD2. There are 19 residues in the CDR3. Germline V gene lookup returns CDR1 SGDLS and CDR2 YYNGEE. The V and J ends lost 4 bases and 6 bases, in that order; junction bases with no gene match: 14.

This clone was recorded only once. The chain employs TRBV10-3 and TRBJ1-2; TRBD1 might be the D (6 bases). Trimming cost V 7 bases and J 0 bases, with 12 bases left between them. The CDR3 consists of 14 residues. Germline loops: CDR1 ENHRY, CDR2 SYGVKD. This CDR3 reads CAITHGTTNYGYTF. The CDR3 coding sequence is TGTGCCATCACCCACGGGACAACTAACTATGGCTACACCTTC.

The table lists this clone with a few counts. The CDR3 nucleotides read TGTGCCAGTAGTGGACCCCCCGGCTACGAGCAGTACTTC. Its protein is CASSGPPGYEQYF. V usage is TRBV19 and J usage is TRBJ2-7; no firm D call. The germline V and J ends were trimmed by 5 bases and 3 bases, with 11 bases remaining between them. This CDR3 has 13 amino acids. Looked up from germline, CDR1 is LNHDA and CDR2 is SQIVND (reference sequence).

V is TRBV11-1 and J is TRBJ2-3; D remains ambiguous. The CDR3 consists of 15 residues. The germline V gene has CDR1 SGHAT and CDR2 FQDESV (reference sequence). V was clipped by 5 bases and J by 0 bases, with 12 bases between them. This CDR3 is CASSADLGSTDTQYF. Here the CDR3 DNA reads TGTGCCAGCAGCGCCGACTTGGGGAGCACAGATACGCAGTATTTT.

V gene TRBV5-1 combines with J gene TRBJ2-1; 8 positions agree with TRBD2. V was clipped by 4 bases and J by 6 bases; unmatched bases: 9. There are 15 residues in the CDR3. Germline CDR1 is SGHRS and CDR2 is YFSETQ. The CDR3 sequence: CASSMAGTSINEQFF. The CDR3 bases are TGCGCCAGCAGCATGGCCGGGACTAGTATCAATGAGCAGTTCTTC. Variable domain in full (rest from reference TRBV5-1 and TRBJ2-1): KAGVTQTPRYLIKTRGQQVTLSCSPISGHRSVSWYQQTPGQGLQFLFEYFSETQRNKGNFPGRFSGRQFSNSRSEMNVSTLELGDSALYLCASSMAGTSINEQFFGPGTRLTVL.

A single count supports this clone. The chain links TRBV28 to TRBJ1-5; 9 positions agree with TRBD1. This CDR3 contains 17 residues. Germline V lookup: CDR1 MDHEN, CDR2 SYDVKM. V gave up 6 bases and J gave up 4 bases; unmatched junction bases: 13. CDR3 region: CASSPSQGAKSNQPQHF. The CDR3 DNA is TGTGCCAGCAGCCCGTCACAGGGGGCAAAGTCGAATCAGCCCCAGCATTTT.

The chain couples TRBV7-6 to TRBJ2-7, with 7 bases that match TRBD2. This CDR3 has 13 residues. V shed 5 bases and J 1 base; nucleotides not matched to a gene: 2. CDR1 is SGHVS, CDR2 FNYEAQ, per germline. Here the CDR3 reads CASSLSGSYEQYF. The DNA of the CDR3 is TGTGCCAGCAGCCTTAGCGGGTCCTACGAGCAGTACTTC.

This chain uses TRBV6-5 with TRBJ1-6; 7 bases agree with TRBD1. CDR1 and CDR2 (germline): MNHEY, SVGAGI. V was pared by 7 bases and J by 13 bases, with 7 bases of the junction left unmatched. The CDR3 consists of 12 residues. The CDR3 DNA follows: TGTGCCAGCAAGACAGGGTTGGGGCCCCTCCACTTT. It translates to CASKTGLGPLHF.

This chain uses TRBV9 with TRBJ1-6; D may be TRBD1 (5 bases). The CDR3 runs to 14 residues. V lost 1 base and J lost 7, with 9 bases in between. Germline V gene sequence: CDR1 SGDLS, CDR2 YYNGEE. This CDR3 is CASSVSGENSPLHF. The CDR3 region has the DNA TGTGCCAGCAGCGTATCGGGGGAGAATTCACCCCTCCACTTT.

This clone was seen a few times. The chain combines TRBV3-1 (or the pseudogene TRBV3-2) with TRBJ1-5; D not resolved. Per the germline V gene, CDR1 is LGHDT and CDR2 is YNNKEL (reference sequence). Trimming took off 0 bases at V and 2 bases at J, with 8 bases between the two ends. This CDR3 region has 15 residues. For the CDR3, the DNA is TGTGCCAGCAGCCAAGATATGAGTGGCAATCAGCCCCAGCATTTT. Protein: CASSQDMSGNQPQHF.

This chain links TRBV21-1 with TRBJ2-6. TRBV21-1 is termed a pseudogene. The CDR3 totals 15 residues. The CDR3 bases are TGTGCCAGCAGCAAAAGGTCCTCTGGGGCCAACGTCCTGACTTTC. The encoded protein is CASSKRSSGANVLTF.

This clone has only a few counts. The V call is TRBV21-1, the J call TRBJ2-1; TRBD2, the table's D call, was not compared with the DNA. TRBV21-1 is marked as a pseudogene. The length of the CDR3 is 17 residues. The CDR3 here is CASSKDEREVFGNEQFF. The CDR3 DNA sequence: TGTGCCAGCAGCAAAGACGAGCGGGAGGTCTTCGGCAATGAGCAGTTCTTC.

The chain combines TRBV4-1 with TRBJ1-4; D is undetermined. The germline gives CDR1 MGHRA, CDR2 YSYEKL. V lost 0 bases and J lost 4, with 12 bases in between. This CDR3 has 16 residues. The CDR3 loop is CASSQEISRINEKLFF. The CDR3 bases are TGCGCCAGCAGCCAAGAGATCAGCAGGATTAATGAAAAACTGTTTTTT.

This clone was observed once. The rearrangement uses TRBV29-1 and TRBJ1-1, with a weak D call TRBD1 (6 bases). V was shortened by 4 bases and J by 2 bases, with 14 bases between the two germline ends. In germline, CDR1 is SQVTM, CDR2 ANQGSEA. The CDR3 totals 14 residues. The CDR3 loop is CSVVAGAANTEAFF. In nucleotides, the CDR3 is TGCAGCGTTGTCGCGGGGGCGGCAAACACTGAAGCTTTCTTT.

The chain combines TRBV7-3 with TRBJ2-1; 9 bases align to TRBD1. The germline V gene has CDR1 SGHTA and CDR2 FQGTGA. Losses at the gene ends were 4 bases for V and 6 bases for J; bases not matched to a gene: 1. The CDR3 sequence is 13 residues long. DNA for the CDR3: TGTGCCAGCAGCTCGGACAGGGGCAATGAGCAGTTCTTC. Translated: CASSSDRGNEQFF. Full variable domain (rest looked up from reference TRBV7-3 and TRBJ2-1): GAGVSQTPSNKVTEKGKYVELRCDPISGHTALYWYRQSLGQGPEFLIYFQGTGAADDSGLPNDRFFAVRPEGSVSTLKIQRTERGDSAVYLCASSSDRGNEQFFGPGTRLTVL.

V is TRBV24-1 and J is TRBJ2-5; D gene uncertain. The CDR3 covers 14 residues. Germline-derived CDR1 and CDR2 are KGHDR and SFDVKD. The germline V and J ends were trimmed by 3 bases and 1 base, with 8 bases remaining between them. The chain's CDR3 is CATSDKSSQETQYF. The CDR3 region has the DNA TGTGCCACCAGTGATAAGAGCTCCCAAGAGACCCAGTACTTC.

The rearrangement uses TRBV5-1 and TRBJ2-3, with TRBD2 as a possible D gene (5 bases). The CDR3 is 14 residues long. V lost 1 base and J 4 bases, leaving 10 bases between the germline ends. Germline CDR1 and CDR2: SGHRS and YFSETQ. The DNA of the CDR3 is TGCGCCAGCAGCTTGTGGCTAGCCTCAGATACGCAGTATTTT. Translating gives CASSLWLASDTQYF.

This chain uses TRBV6-4 with TRBJ2-7; D is perhaps TRBD1 (5 bases). Germline loops: CDR1 MRHNA, CDR2 SNTAGT. The CDR3 is made up of 15 amino acids. Trimming took 0 bases from V and 0 from J, leaving 9 bases between them. For the CDR3, the DNA is TGTGCCAGCAGTGACTCCGGCAGGGCCTCCTACGAGCAGTACTTC. This codes for CASSDSGRASYEQYF.

The CDR3 DNA reads TGTGCCAGCAGTGTCGGACAGAACTATAATTCACCCCTCCACTTT. It codes for CASSVGQNYNSPLHF. The V and J genes are TRBV28 and TRBJ1-6; a weak D match, TRBD1 (6 bases). Trimming removed 5 bases from V and 3 bases from J, with 11 bases in between. CDR1 MDHEN and CDR2 SYDVKM come from the germline V gene. The CDR3 extends over 15 amino acids.

The chain is built from TRBV5-1 and TRBJ2-5, with TRBD1 as a possible D gene (6 bases). Germline V gives CDR1 SGHRS, CDR2 YFSETQ. The CDR3 is made up of 14 amino acids. V was trimmed by 4 bases and J by 2 bases, leaving 12 bases between them. The CDR3 DNA is TGCGCCAGCAGCGGGGGACACATGCAAGAGACCCAGTACTTC. Its protein product is CASSGGHMQETQYF.

This sequence joins TRBV29-1 and TRBJ1-2; the D is unclear. The CDR3 extends over 12 amino acids. From germline, CDR1 is SQVTM and CDR2 ANQGSEA. Trimming shortened V by 4 bases and J by 0 bases, and 6 bases separated the two germline ends. This CDR3 reads CSVVYTNYGYTF. DNA for the CDR3: TGCAGCGTTGTTTACACTAACTATGGCTACACCTTC.

This clone was seen a few times. The V gene is TRBV9, the J gene TRBJ2-7; a possible D gene is TRBD2 (6 bases). Germline lookup yields CDR1 SGDLS and CDR2 YYNGEE. The CDR3 sequence is 12 residues long. The V end lost 4 bases, the J end lost 7 bases, and 12 bases lay between the germline ends. The CDR3 region is CASSPSEGEQYF. The CDR3 DNA reads as TGTGCCAGCAGCCCCTCGGAGGGGGAGCAGTACTTC.

The sample holds one count of this clone. The chain is built from TRBV19 and TRBJ2-3; perhaps TRBD1 as D (6 bases). V was clipped by 3 bases and J by 2 bases, with 9 bases between them. CDR3 length equals 14 residues. Germline V gene lookup returns CDR1 LNHDA and CDR2 SQIVND (reference sequence). CDR3 in DNA: TGTGCCAGTAGTATTTACAGGGTCACAGATACGCAGTATTTT. Amino acid sequence: CASSIYRVTDTQYF.

The chain recombines TRBV28 with TRBJ1-1, with TRBD1 as a possible D gene (5 bases). Germline CDR1 reads MDHEN; CDR2 reads SYDVKM. The V gene lost 10 bases and the J gene lost 0 bases, with 21 bases spanning the gap. The CDR3 covers 16 residues. DNA of the CDR3: TGTGCCACCTACCACTGGCAGGGAGGAATGAACACTGAAGCTTTCTTT. Its translation: CATYHWQGGMNTEAFF.